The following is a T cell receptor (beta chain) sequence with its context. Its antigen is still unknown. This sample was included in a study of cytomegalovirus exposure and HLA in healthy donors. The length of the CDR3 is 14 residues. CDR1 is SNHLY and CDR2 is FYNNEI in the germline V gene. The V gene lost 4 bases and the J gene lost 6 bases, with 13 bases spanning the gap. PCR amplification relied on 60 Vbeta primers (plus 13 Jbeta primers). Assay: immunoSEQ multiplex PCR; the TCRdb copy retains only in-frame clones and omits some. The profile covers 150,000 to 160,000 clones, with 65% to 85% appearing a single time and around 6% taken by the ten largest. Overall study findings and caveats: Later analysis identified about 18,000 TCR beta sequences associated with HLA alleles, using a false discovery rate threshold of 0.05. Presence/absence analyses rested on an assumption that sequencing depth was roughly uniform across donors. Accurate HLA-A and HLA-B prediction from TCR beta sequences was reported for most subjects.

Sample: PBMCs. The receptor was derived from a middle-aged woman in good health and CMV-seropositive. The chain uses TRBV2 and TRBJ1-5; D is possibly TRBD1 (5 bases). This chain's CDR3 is CASSGGEESQPQHF. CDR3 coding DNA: TGTGCCAGCAGTGGGGGGGAGGAAAGTCAGCCCCAGCATTTT.